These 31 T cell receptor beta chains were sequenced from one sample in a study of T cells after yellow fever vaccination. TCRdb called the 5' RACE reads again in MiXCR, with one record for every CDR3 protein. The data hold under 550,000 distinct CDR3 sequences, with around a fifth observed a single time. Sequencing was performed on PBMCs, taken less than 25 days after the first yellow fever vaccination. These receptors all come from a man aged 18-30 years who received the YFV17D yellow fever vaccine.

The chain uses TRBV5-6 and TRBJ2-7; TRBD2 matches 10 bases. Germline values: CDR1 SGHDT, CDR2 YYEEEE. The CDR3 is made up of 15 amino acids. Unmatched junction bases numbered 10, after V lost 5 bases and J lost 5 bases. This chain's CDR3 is CASRILSGGKNEQYF. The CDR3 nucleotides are TGTGCCAGCAGGATTCTTAGCGGGGGGAAGAACGAGCAGTACTTC. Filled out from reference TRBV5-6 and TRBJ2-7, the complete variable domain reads DAGVTQSPTHLIKTRGQQVTLRCSPKSGHDTVSWYQQALGQGPQFIFQYYEEEERQRGNFPDRFSGHQFPNYSSELNVNALLLGDSALYLCASRILSGGKNEQYFGPGTRLTVT.

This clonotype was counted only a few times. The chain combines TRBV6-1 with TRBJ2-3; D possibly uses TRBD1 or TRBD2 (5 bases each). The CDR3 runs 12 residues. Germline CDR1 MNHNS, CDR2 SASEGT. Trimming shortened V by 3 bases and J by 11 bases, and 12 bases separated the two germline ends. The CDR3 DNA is TGTGCCAGCAGTGACAACAGGAGGATGCAGTATTTT. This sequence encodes CASSDNRRMQYF.

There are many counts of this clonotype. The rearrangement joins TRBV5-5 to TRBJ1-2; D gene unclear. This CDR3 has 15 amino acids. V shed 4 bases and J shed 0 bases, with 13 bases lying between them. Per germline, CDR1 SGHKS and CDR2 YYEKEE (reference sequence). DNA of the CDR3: TGTGCCAGCAGCCCATACGCGACTGCTAACTATGGCTACACCTTC. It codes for CASSPYATANYGYTF.

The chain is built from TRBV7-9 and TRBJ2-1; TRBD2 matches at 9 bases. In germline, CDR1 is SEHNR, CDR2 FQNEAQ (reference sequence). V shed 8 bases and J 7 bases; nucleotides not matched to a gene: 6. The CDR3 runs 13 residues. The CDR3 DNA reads TGTGCCAGCGGCGGGGGGGTGGGGAATGAGCAGTTCTTC. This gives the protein CASGGGVGNEQFF.

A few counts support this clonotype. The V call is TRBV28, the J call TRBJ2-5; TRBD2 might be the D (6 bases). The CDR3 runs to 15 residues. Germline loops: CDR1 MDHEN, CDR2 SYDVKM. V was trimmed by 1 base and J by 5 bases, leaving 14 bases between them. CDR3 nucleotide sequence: TGTGCCAGCAGTTTATTGGCGGGGAGTCGTGAGACCCAGTACTTC. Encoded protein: CASSLLAGSRETQYF.

This chain's CDR3 is CSVEDTKSGGAADTQYF. DNA of the CDR3: TGCAGCGTTGAAGATACCAAAAGCGGGGGGGCTGCAGATACGCAGTATTTT. The V call is TRBV29-1, the J call TRBJ2-3; 10 bases agree with TRBD2. The junction had 10 bases not matched to a gene; V was cut back by 0 bases and J by 4 bases. This CDR3 is 17 amino acids long. CDR1 and CDR2 from the germline V gene are SQVTM and ANQGSEA.

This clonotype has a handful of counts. The CDR3 DNA is TGTGCCAGCAGCGTAGACCCCAGTACTAACTATGGCTACACCTTC. It encodes CASSVDPSTNYGYTF. The genes are TRBV9 and TRBJ1-2; D not resolved. The V gene's germline CDR1 is SGDLS and CDR2 YYNGEE. This CDR3 has 15 amino acids. Trimming took 0 bases from V and 0 from J, leaving 9 bases between them.

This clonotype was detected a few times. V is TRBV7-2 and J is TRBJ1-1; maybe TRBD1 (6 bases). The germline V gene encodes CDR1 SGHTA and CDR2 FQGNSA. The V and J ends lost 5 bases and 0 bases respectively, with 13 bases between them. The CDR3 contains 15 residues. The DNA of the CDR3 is TGTGCCAGCAGCCCCCAGGGGACGGTGAACACTGAAGCTTTCTTT. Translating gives CASSPQGTVNTEAFF.

CDR3 protein: CASVLSPFYNSPLHF. In nucleotides, the CDR3 is TGTGCCAGCGTCCTAAGTCCCTTCTATAATTCACCCCTCCACTTT. The chain joins TRBV12-3 or TRBV12-4 to TRBJ1-6; D gene unclear. The CDR3 contains 15 residues. With 8 bases removed from V and 3 bases from J, the gap between germline ends came to 14 bases.

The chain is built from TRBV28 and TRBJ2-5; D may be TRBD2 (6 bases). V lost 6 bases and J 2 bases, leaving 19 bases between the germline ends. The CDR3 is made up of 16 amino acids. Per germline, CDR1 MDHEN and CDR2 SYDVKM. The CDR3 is CASRPGFAGPQETQYF. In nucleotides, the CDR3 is TGTGCCAGCAGACCGGGATTTGCGGGGCCTCAAGAGACCCAGTACTTC.

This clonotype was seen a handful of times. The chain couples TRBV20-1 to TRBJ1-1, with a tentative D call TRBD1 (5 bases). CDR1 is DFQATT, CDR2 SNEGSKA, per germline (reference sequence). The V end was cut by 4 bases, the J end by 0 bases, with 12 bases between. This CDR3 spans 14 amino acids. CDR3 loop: CSATQGSLNTEAFF. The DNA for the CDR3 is TGCAGTGCTACCCAGGGTTCCCTGAACACTGAAGCTTTCTTT.

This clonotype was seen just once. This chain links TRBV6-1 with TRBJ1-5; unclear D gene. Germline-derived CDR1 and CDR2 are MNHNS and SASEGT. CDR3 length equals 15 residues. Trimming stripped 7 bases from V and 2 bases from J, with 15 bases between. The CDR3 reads CASIANNNGNQPQHF. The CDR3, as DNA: TGTGCCAGCATCGCTAACAACAATGGCAATCAGCCCCAGCATTTT.

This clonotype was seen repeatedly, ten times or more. The CDR3 loop reads CASMGAGVNYGYTF. In DNA, the CDR3 is TGTGCCAGTATGGGGGCAGGGGTAAACTATGGCTACACCTTC. The chain carries TRBV19 and TRBJ1-2, with D perhaps matching TRBD1 (6 bases). With 7 bases removed from V and 2 bases from J, the gap between germline ends came to 14 bases. The CDR3 sequence is 14 residues long. Germline V gives CDR1 LNHDA, CDR2 SQIVND (reference sequence).

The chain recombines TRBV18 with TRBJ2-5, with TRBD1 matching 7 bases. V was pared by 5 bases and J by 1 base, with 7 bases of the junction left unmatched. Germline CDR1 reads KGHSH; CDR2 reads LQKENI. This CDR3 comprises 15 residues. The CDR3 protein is CASSYGRGTQETQYF. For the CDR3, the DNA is TGTGCCAGCTCATACGGCAGGGGGACCCAAGAGACCCAGTACTTC.

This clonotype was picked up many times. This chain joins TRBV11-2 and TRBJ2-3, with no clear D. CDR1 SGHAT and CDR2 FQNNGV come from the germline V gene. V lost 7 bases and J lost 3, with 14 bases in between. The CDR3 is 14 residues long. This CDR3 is CASTRPPSTDTQYF. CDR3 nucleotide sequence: TGTGCCAGCACCCGACCTCCCTCAACAGATACGCAGTATTTT.

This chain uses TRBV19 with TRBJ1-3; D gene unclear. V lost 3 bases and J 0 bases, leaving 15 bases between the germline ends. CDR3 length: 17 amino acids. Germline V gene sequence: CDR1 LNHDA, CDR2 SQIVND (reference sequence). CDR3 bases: TGTGCCAGTAGTATGATCGGTGGTGGGAGCTCTGGAAACACCATATATTTT. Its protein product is CASSMIGGGSSGNTIYF.

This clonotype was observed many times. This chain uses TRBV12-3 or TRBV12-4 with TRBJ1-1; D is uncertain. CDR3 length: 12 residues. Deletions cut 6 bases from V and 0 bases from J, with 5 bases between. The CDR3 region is CASRAMNTEAFF. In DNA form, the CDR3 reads TGTGCCAGCAGGGCCATGAACACTGAAGCTTTCTTT.

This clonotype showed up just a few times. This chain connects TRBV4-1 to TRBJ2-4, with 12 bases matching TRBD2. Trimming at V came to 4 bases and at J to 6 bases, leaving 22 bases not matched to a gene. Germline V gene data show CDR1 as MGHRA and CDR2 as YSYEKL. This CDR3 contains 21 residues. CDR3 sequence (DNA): TGCGCCAGCAGCCCGCGTGTTCGACTAGCGGGGGAGGAGGGGCCGAGAAACATTCAGTACTTC. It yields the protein CASSPRVRLAGEEGPRNIQYF.

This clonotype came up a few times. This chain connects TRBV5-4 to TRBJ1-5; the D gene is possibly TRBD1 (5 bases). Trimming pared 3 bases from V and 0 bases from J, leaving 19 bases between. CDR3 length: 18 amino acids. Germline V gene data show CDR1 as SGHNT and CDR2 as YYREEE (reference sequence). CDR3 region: CASSSGGGELDSNQPQHF. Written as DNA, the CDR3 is TGTGCCAGCAGCTCCGGGGGAGGGGAATTAGATAGCAATCAGCCCCAGCATTTT.

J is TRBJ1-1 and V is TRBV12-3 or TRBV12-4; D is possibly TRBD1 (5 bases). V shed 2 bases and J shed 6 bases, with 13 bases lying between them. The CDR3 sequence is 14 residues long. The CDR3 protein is CASSLQGGVSEAFF. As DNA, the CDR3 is TGTGCCAGCAGTTTACAGGGAGGCGTGTCTGAAGCTTTCTTT.

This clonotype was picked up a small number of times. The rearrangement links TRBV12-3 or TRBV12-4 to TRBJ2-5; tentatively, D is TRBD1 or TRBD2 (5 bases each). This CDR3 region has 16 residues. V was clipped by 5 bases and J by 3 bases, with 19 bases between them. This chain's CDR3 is CASSRQGPLREETQYF. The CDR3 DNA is TGTGCCAGCAGTCGTCAGGGACCTCTAAGGGAAGAGACCCAGTACTTC.

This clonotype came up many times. This CDR3 reads CSVARMNTEAFF. In DNA, the CDR3 is TGCAGCGTTGCCAGGATGAACACTGAAGCTTTCTTT. The rearrangement links TRBV29-1 to TRBJ1-1; D unresolved. The CDR3 is 12 residues long. The germline V gene encodes CDR1 SQVTM and CDR2 ANQGSEA. Trimming stripped 4 bases from V and 0 bases from J, with 6 bases between.

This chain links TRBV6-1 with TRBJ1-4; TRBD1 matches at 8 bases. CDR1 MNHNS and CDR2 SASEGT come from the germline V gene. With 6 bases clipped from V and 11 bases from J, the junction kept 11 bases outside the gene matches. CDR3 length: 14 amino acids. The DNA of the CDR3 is TGTGCCAGCAGCCAGGACAGGGAGAAGTGGAAACTGTTTTTT. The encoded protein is CASSQDREKWKLFF.

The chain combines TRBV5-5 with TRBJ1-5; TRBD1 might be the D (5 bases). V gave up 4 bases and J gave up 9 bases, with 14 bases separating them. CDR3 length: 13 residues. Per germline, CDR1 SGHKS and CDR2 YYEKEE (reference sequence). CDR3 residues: CASSGGLAGPQHF. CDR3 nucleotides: TGTGCCAGCAGCGGGGGGTTGGCGGGGCCCCAGCATTTT.

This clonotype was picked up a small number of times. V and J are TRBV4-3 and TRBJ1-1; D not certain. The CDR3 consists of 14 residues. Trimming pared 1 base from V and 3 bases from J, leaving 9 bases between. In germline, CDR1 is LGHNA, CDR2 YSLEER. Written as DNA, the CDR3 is TGCGCCAGCAGCCAAGGACTTGGGGACACTGAAGCTTTCTTT. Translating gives CASSQGLGDTEAFF.

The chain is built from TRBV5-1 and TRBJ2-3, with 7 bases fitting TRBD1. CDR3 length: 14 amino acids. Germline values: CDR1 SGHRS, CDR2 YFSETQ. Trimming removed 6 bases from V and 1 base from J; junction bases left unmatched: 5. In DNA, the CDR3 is TGCGCCAGCACGGACAGGTCTGGCACAGATACGCAGTATTTT. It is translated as CASTDRSGTDTQYF.

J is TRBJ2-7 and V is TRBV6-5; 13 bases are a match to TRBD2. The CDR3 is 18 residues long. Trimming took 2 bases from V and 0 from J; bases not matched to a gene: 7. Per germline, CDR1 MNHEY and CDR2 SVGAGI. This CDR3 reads CASSYPTSGGTASYEQYF. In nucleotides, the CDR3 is TGTGCCAGCAGTTACCCGACTAGCGGGGGGACTGCCTCCTACGAGCAGTACTTC.

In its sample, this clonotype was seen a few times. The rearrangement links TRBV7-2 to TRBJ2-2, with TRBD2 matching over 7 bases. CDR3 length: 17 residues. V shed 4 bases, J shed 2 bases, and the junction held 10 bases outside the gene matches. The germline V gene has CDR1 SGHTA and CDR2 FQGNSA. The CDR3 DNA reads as TGTGCCAGCAGCTCCGGATGGGCTAGCGGAAACACCGGGGAGCTGTTTTTT. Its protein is CASSSGWASGNTGELFF.

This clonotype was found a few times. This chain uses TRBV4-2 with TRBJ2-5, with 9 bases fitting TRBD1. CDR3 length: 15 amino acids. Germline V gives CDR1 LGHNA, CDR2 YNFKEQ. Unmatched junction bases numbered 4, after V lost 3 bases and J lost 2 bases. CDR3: CASSQRDRAQETQYF. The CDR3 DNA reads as TGTGCCAGCAGCCAGCGGGACAGGGCGCAAGAGACCCAGTACTTC.

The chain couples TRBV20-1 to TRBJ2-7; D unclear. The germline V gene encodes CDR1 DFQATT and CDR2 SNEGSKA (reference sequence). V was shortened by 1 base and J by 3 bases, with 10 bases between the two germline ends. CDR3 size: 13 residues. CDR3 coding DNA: TGCAGTGCTAGAGCAGGAGCCCTCTACGAGCAGTACTTC. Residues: CSARAGALYEQYF.

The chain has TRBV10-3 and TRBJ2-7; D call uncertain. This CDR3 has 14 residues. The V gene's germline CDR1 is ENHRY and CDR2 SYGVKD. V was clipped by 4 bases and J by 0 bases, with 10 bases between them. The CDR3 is CAISGVLSSYEQYF. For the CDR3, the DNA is TGTGCCATCAGTGGGGTGCTTAGCTCCTACGAGCAGTACTTC.